A selection of T cell receptor beta chains follows, all from one sample in a study of CD8 T cells in ankylosing spondylitis. TCRdb re-called the 5' RACE reads with MiXCR, one entry per CDR3 protein. The sample has about 240,000 distinct CDR3 sequences; around 9.2% are singletons. The sample was blood, either unsorted or a sorted T cell fraction (not recorded which). Receptors originate from a male donor with ankylosing spondylitis or in good health (not recorded which). Each CDR3 is given with its conserved first and last residue. Fields, in order: clone size, V gene, D gene, J gene, CDR3 protein, CDR3 DNA. A D gene is named only where the DNA matches it firmly. Clone size is given for some rows only: seen once, a few or many times, or a class if the clone is expanded.

>-|TRBV19|-|TRBJ2-1
CASRDSYREQFF
TGTGCCAGTCGGGACTCCTACAGAGAGCAGTTCTTC
>many|TRBV9|TRBD1|TRBJ2-4
CASSVGTGNIQYF
TGTGCCAGCAGCGTAGGGACAGGGAACATTCAGTACTTC
>many|TRBV12-3/TRBV12-4|-|TRBJ2-1
CASSLGAVSNEQFF
TGTGCCAGCAGTTTGGGGGCGGTGAGCAATGAGCAGTTCTTC
>few|TRBV6-5|TRBD1|TRBJ1-2
CASSSGQGVGGYTF
TGTGCCAGCAGTTCGGGACAGGGGGTTGGAGGCTACACCTTC
>many|TRBV18|TRBD2|TRBJ2-1
CASSPPPASGNSNEQFF
TGTGCCAGCTCTCCACCCCCGGCTAGCGGGAATAGTAATGAGCAGTTCTTC
>few|TRBV20-1|-|TRBJ1-2
CSATGPANYGYTF
TGCAGTGCTACAGGGCCAGCTAACTATGGCTACACCTTC
>many|TRBV15|-|TRBJ2-3
CATSRPRGAGTDTQYF
TGTGCCACCAGCCGGCCTAGGGGGGCTGGCACAGATACGCAGTATTTT
>many|TRBV5-5|-|TRBJ2-2
CASSFKPGSGGELFF
TGTGCCAGCAGCTTTAAACCAGGGTCCGGCGGGGAGCTGTTTTTT
>many|TRBV2|-|TRBJ2-1
CASKGPRDEQFF
TGTGCCAGCAAAGGCCCTAGGGATGAGCAGTTCTTC
>many|TRBV12-3/TRBV12-4|TRBD2|TRBJ2-1
CASSFWLAAYNEQFF
TGTGCCAGCAGTTTCTGGCTAGCGGCCTACAATGAGCAGTTCTTC
>many|TRBV20-1|-|TRBJ1-2
CSARDQEGNGYTF
TGCAGTGCTAGAGATCAAGAGGGGAACGGCTACACCTTC
>many|TRBV7-2|TRBD1|TRBJ2-7
CASSLGDRVRYF
TGTGCCAGCAGCTTAGGCGACAGGGTGCGGTACTTC
>-|TRBV6-2/TRBV6-3|TRBD1|TRBJ2-2
CASSYRQGTGELFF
TGTGCCAGCAGTTACCGACAGGGGACCGGGGAGCTGTTTTTT
>few|TRBV3-1|-|TRBJ2-4
CASSPYPREGLAKNIQYF
TGTGCCAGCAGCCCCTACCCACGAGAGGGTCTAGCCAAAAACATTCAGTACTTC
>-|TRBV19|TRBD1|TRBJ1-2
CASNVTPGQPTNYGYTF
TGTGCCAGTAACGTGACCCCGGGACAGCCGACTAACTATGGCTACACCTTC
>-|TRBV5-1|-|TRBJ2-6
CASSGPASPGANVLTF
TGCGCCAGCAGCGGACCGGCTAGTCCTGGGGCCAACGTCCTGACTTTC
>many|TRBV7-7|-|TRBJ2-5
CASSLFPGHEGTQYF
TGTGCTAGCAGCTTATTCCCGGGTCATGAGGGGACCCAGTACTTC